The 29 T cell receptor beta chains in this list originate from one sample, sequenced in a study of T-cell memory formation after mild COVID-19. A single record per CDR3 protein comes from TCRdb applying MiXCR to the 5' RACE reads. The sample has approximately 580,000 distinct CDR3 sequences, 20% seen once. The sequencing sample was made of PBMCs or a T cell subset sorted from them (not recorded which). Receptor source: an adult woman who had mild COVID-19 (a few samples of this study predate the infection). Cell type and time point are not known.

The rearrangement links TRBV20-1 to TRBJ1-5; 8 bases are shared with TRBD1. V lost 3 bases, J lost 4 bases, and 11 bases stayed unmatched. Germline-derived CDR1 and CDR2 are DFQATT and SNEGSKA (reference sequence). The CDR3 contains 16 residues. CDR3 in DNA: TGCAGTGCTAGGAATCCTCAGGGGGCCTCAAATCAGCCCCAGCATTTT. Translated: CSARNPQGASNQPQHF.

The V call is TRBV7-2, the J call TRBJ2-1, with 10 nucleotides matching TRBD2. This CDR3 region has 16 residues. Trimming took 5 bases from V and 5 from J; bases not matched to a gene: 9. From germline, CDR1 is SGHTA and CDR2 FQGNSA. CDR3 amino acids: CASSPASTSGNNEQFF. CDR3 nucleotide sequence: TGTGCCAGCAGCCCCGCCAGTACTAGCGGGAACAATGAGCAGTTCTTC.

The rearrangement joins TRBV30 to TRBJ1-2; 7 positions agree with TRBD1. Germline trimming cut 3 bases from V and 7 bases from J; bases unmatched to any gene: 5. CDR1 is GTSNPN, CDR2 SVGIG, per germline (reference sequence). The CDR3 loop spans 12 amino acids. The CDR3 nucleotides read TGTGCCTGGAGCAAGGGGGCAGGTGGCTACACCTTC. Translating gives CAWSKGAGGYTF.

The gene calls are TRBV9 and TRBJ2-4, with a tentative D call TRBD1 (6 bases). Deletions cut 1 base from V and 7 bases from J, with 9 bases between. This CDR3 is built from 13 residues. Germline CDR1 SGDLS, CDR2 YYNGEE. The CDR3 protein is CASSVQGGNIQYF. The DNA for the CDR3 is TGTGCCAGCAGCGTACAAGGGGGTAACATTCAGTACTTC.

This chain links TRBV12-3 or TRBV12-4 with TRBJ1-5, with 9 bases aligning to TRBD1. Trimming cost V 4 bases and J 6 bases; bases outside gene matches: 10. The length of the CDR3 is 16 residues. CDR3 loop: CASSSRDREVGQPQHF. CDR3 nucleotides: TGTGCCAGCAGTTCTCGGGACAGGGAGGTCGGTCAGCCCCAGCATTTT.

As regards this clonotype: One junction end does not reproduce the germline sequence, and a read error may be involved. J is TRBJ2-2 and V is TRBV4-1, with D perhaps TRBD1 (6 bases). From germline, CDR1 is MGHRA and CDR2 YSYEKL. There are 15 residues in the CDR3. The CDR3 sequence is CASRQTGRGTGELFF. The CDR3 nucleotides are TGCGCCAGCAGACAGACAGGCCGGGGCACCGGGGAGCTATTTTTT.

The CDR3 sequence is CATSRGTGAECTF. For the CDR3, the DNA is TGTGCCACCAGCAGAGGGACAGGGGCTGAGTGCACCTTC. This sequence joins TRBV15 and TRBJ1-2; TRBD1 matches at 9 bases. The germline V gene has CDR1 LNHNV and CDR2 YYDKDF (reference sequence). This CDR3 has 13 residues. Germline trimming cut 1 base from V and 13 bases from J; bases unmatched to any gene: 7.

CDR3 DNA: TGTGCCAGCAGCTTAGTGCTACTAGCGGGCACCGGGGAGCTGTTTTTT. Its protein product is CASSLVLLAGTGELFF. The V gene is TRBV7-2, the J gene TRBJ2-2, with 9 bases lining up with TRBD2. The length of the CDR3 is 16 residues. V shed 1 base and J 4 bases; nucleotides not matched to a gene: 4. Germline V gives CDR1 SGHTA, CDR2 FQGNSA. Using reference TRBV7-2 and TRBJ2-2 for the parts outside the CDR3, the full variable domain is GAGVSQSPSNKVTEKGKDVELRCDPISGHTALYWYRQSLGQGLEFLIYFQGNSAPDKSGLPSDRFSAERTGGSVSTLTIQRTQQEDSAVYLCASSLVLLAGTGELFFGEGSRLTVL.

This chain joins TRBV6-5 and TRBJ2-2; TRBD2 matches at 15 bases. CDR1 is MNHEY and CDR2 is SVGAGI in the germline V gene. This CDR3 is 18 amino acids long. J was trimmed by 5 bases and V by 4 bases; bases with no gene match: 8. This CDR3 is CASSSGTSGGRKTGELFF. DNA of the CDR3: TGTGCCAGCAGTTCCGGGACTAGCGGGGGGAGAAAAACCGGGGAGCTGTTTTTT.

V usage is TRBV7-9 and J usage is TRBJ1-2; 8 bases fit TRBD1. J was trimmed by 0 bases and V by 5 bases; bases with no gene match: 5. CDR1 is SEHNR and CDR2 is FQNEAQ in the germline V gene (reference sequence). This CDR3 has 15 amino acids. The CDR3 bases are TGTGCCAGCAGCCTAATGGACAGGGCTAACTATGGCTACACCTTC. Protein sequence: CASSLMDRANYGYTF.

This clonotype has at least ten counts. The chain joins TRBV12-3 or TRBV12-4 to TRBJ2-4; D not certain. This CDR3 contains 15 residues. V was trimmed by 1 base and J by 0 bases, leaving 7 bases between them. In nucleotides, the CDR3 is TGTGCCAGCAGTTTAGTTGCGGTAGCCAAAAACATTCAGTACTTC. Translated, it gives CASSLVAVAKNIQYF.

This clonotype has just a few counts. The chain links TRBV19 to TRBJ2-1, with TRBD2 matching 10 bases. Germline-derived CDR1 and CDR2 are LNHDA and SQIVND (reference sequence). The V segment lost 7 bases and the J segment 7 bases; nucleotides outside the gene matches: 4. The CDR3 contains 13 residues. DNA of the CDR3: TGTGCCAGTACGGGACTAGCGCTGAATGAGCAGTTCTTC. Translated: CASTGLALNEQFF.

This clonotype was recorded a few times. The chain uses TRBV4-2 and TRBJ1-1, with D possibly matching TRBD1 (6 bases). The CDR3 runs to 16 residues. Germline V gives CDR1 LGHNA, CDR2 YNFKEQ. The V end lost 4 bases, the J end lost 1 base, and 16 bases lay between the germline ends. Here the CDR3 DNA reads TGTGCCAGCAGCCTAGACGCCACAGGGAAGAACACTGAAGCTTTCTTT. The encoded protein is CASSLDATGKNTEAFF.

This clonotype was detected a few times. The J gene is TRBJ1-1, the V gene TRBV19; possibly TRBD1 for D (6 bases). Germline CDR1 LNHDA, CDR2 SQIVND (reference sequence). The CDR3 has 16 residues. The V end lost 4 bases, the J end lost 3 bases, and 18 bases lay between the germline ends. The CDR3 nucleotides are TGTGCCAGTAGTAGACGGGCAGGGGTCGTGGACACTGAAGCTTTCTTT. Its translation: CASSRRAGVVDTEAFF.

Ten or more counts support this clonotype. The chain combines TRBV7-9 with TRBJ2-7, with 10 bases lining up with TRBD1. Trimming at V came to 5 bases and at J to 2 bases, leaving 0 bases not matched to a gene. Germline V gene lookup returns CDR1 SEHNR and CDR2 FQNEAQ (reference sequence). The CDR3 totals 13 residues. The CDR3 protein is CASSDRGPYEQYF. In DNA, the CDR3 is TGTGCCAGCAGCGACAGGGGGCCCTACGAGCAGTACTTC.

This clonotype was detected a few times. This chain uses TRBV5-7 with TRBJ2-1, with TRBD2 matching over 8 bases. TRBV5-7 qualifies as an ORF whose function is uncertain. Losses at the gene ends were 2 bases for V and 6 bases for J; bases not matched to a gene: 7. The CDR3 contains 15 residues. The CDR3 here is CASSFSGSFSNEQFF. The CDR3 DNA reads as TGTGCCAGCAGCTTCAGCGGGAGTTTTAGCAATGAGCAGTTCTTC.

V is TRBV4-3 and J is TRBJ1-2; D not resolved. CDR1 is LGHNA and CDR2 is YSLEER in the germline V gene. Trimming removed 0 bases from V and 3 bases from J, with 11 bases in between. The CDR3 is 15 amino acids. The CDR3 loop is CASSQDGYSHYGYTF. CDR3 sequence (DNA): TGCGCCAGCAGCCAAGACGGATACAGCCACTATGGCTACACCTTC.

The chain combines TRBV25-1 with TRBJ2-6, with D perhaps assigned TRBD1 or TRBD2 (6 bases each). The CDR3 has 17 amino acids. The V end was cut by 8 bases, the J end by 0 bases, with 17 bases between. Looked up from germline, CDR1 is MGHDK and CDR2 is SYGVNS. The CDR3 DNA sequence: TGTGCCAGCGGGGATGCGGGACATCTCTCTGGGGCCAACGTCCTGACTTTC. As protein: CASGDAGHLSGANVLTF.

This clonotype was detected only a few times. This chain joins TRBV6-6 and TRBJ1-1; no reliable D call. Per the germline V gene, CDR1 is MNHNY and CDR2 is SVGAGI (reference sequence). The V and J ends lost 5 bases and 7 bases respectively, with 17 bases between them. The CDR3 is made up of 14 amino acids. CDR3: CASSPRSEVDEAFF. In nucleotides, the CDR3 is TGTGCCAGCAGTCCGCGAAGTGAGGTGGATGAAGCTTTCTTT.

This chain links TRBV7-2 with TRBJ2-1; no reliable D call. Germline CDR1 reads SGHTA; CDR2 reads FQGNSA. This CDR3 contains 12 residues. Trimming pared 6 bases from V and 10 bases from J, leaving 13 bases between. The CDR3 here is CASSPTAGEQFF. Here the CDR3 DNA reads TGTGCCAGCAGTCCCACGGCCGGAGAGCAGTTCTTC.

The chain employs TRBV11-2 and TRBJ1-6; no clear D gene. CDR1 is SGHAT and CDR2 is FQNNGV in the germline V gene. Trimming pared 5 bases from V and 6 bases from J, leaving 8 bases between. This CDR3 is 13 amino acids long. CDR3 bases: TGTGCCAGCAGCCGCACCTCTAATTCACCCCTCCACTTT. It encodes CASSRTSNSPLHF.

This clonotype was counted a few times. V gene TRBV10-3 combines with J gene TRBJ1-1, with 7 bases aligning to TRBD1. CDR1 is ENHRY, CDR2 SYGVKD, per germline. Losses at the gene ends were 0 bases for V and 5 bases for J; bases not matched to a gene: 6. The CDR3 has 15 amino acids. The CDR3 here is CAISESTGTGTEAFF. The CDR3 DNA follows: TGTGCCATCAGTGAGTCGACAGGGACGGGAACTGAAGCTTTCTTT.

The V call is TRBV2, the J call TRBJ1-4; D call uncertain. Looked up from germline, CDR1 is SNHLY and CDR2 is FYNNEI. Trimming took 3 bases from V and 0 from J, leaving 17 bases between them. The CDR3 is 18 amino acids. Written as DNA, the CDR3 is TGTGCCAGCAGTGATTACGGCTCGACCCCTGCAACTAATGAAAAACTGTTTTTT. Its protein is CASSDYGSTPATNEKLFF.

The gene calls are TRBV18 and TRBJ1-2; unclear D gene. From germline, CDR1 is KGHSH and CDR2 LQKENI. V lost 4 bases and J 2 bases, leaving 11 bases between the germline ends. This CDR3 has 14 residues. The chain's CDR3 is CASSLKVLNYGYTF. CDR3 bases: TGTGCCAGCTCACTCAAGGTCCTGAACTATGGCTACACCTTC.

This clonotype was detected ten times or more. This chain links TRBV12-3 or TRBV12-4 with TRBJ2-1, with TRBD2 matching over 7 bases. Losses at the gene ends were 3 bases for V and 10 bases for J; bases not matched to a gene: 6. This CDR3 has 13 residues. The CDR3 DNA is TGTGCCAGCAGTTTTGCGGTGGGGGGGGAGCAGTTCTTC. Its translation: CASSFAVGGEQFF.

This clonotype was recorded once. The gene calls are TRBV19 and TRBJ2-5; D not resolved. From germline, CDR1 is LNHDA and CDR2 SQIVND (reference sequence). Trimming removed 5 bases at V and 4 bases at J, with 14 bases between. This CDR3 has 14 residues. The CDR3, as DNA: TGTGCCAGTAGTTCCGATAGGCGTGTAGAGACCCAGTACTTC. Residues: CASSSDRRVETQYF.

The gene calls are TRBV6-2 or TRBV6-3 and TRBJ2-3; no clear D. Germline-derived CDR1 and CDR2 are MNHEY and SVGEGT. The V gene lost 4 bases and the J gene lost 5 bases, with 19 bases spanning the gap. This CDR3 comprises 16 residues. The CDR3 DNA reads as TGTGCCAGCAGTTCCCCGGACCCAACCAAAGGAGATACGCAGTATTTT. Its protein product is CASSSPDPTKGDTQYF.

The chain joins TRBV4-2 to TRBJ2-5, with 8 bases lining up with TRBD2. CDR1 and CDR2 from the germline V gene are LGHNA and YNFKEQ. There are 16 residues in the CDR3. The V gene end was trimmed by 0 bases and the J gene end by 1 base; junction bases not matched to a gene: 4. CDR3 DNA sequence: TGTGCCAGCAGCCAAGAGGAGCGGGGGCCCCAAGAGACCCAGTACTTC. It yields the protein CASSQEERGPQETQYF.

V is TRBV5-1 and J is TRBJ1-1; tentative D call: TRBD1 (5 bases). Looked up from germline, CDR1 is SGHRS and CDR2 is YFSETQ. Trimming took off 5 bases at V and 3 bases at J, with 14 bases between the two ends. The CDR3 has 14 residues. The CDR3 region has the DNA TGCGCCAGCAGACCCGGTGGGGCCGACACTGAAGCTTTCTTT. Translated: CASRPGGADTEAFF.